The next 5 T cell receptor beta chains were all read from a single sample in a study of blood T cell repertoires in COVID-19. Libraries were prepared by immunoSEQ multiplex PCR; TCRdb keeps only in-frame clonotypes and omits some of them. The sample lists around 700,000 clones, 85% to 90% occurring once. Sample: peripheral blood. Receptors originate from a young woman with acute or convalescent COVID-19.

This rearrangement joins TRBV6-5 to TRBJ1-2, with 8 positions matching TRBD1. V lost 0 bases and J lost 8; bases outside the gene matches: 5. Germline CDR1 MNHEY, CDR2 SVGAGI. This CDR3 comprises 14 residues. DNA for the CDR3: TGTGCCAGCAGTTACTCGCTACAGGGGGAGGGCTACACCTTC. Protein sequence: CASSYSLQGEGYTF.

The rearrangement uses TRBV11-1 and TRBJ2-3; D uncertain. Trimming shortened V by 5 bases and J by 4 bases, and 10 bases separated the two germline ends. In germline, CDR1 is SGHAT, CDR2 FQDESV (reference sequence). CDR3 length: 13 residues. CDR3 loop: CASSPSESDTQYF. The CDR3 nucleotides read TGTGCCAGCAGCCCTTCTGAGTCAGATACGCAGTATTTT.

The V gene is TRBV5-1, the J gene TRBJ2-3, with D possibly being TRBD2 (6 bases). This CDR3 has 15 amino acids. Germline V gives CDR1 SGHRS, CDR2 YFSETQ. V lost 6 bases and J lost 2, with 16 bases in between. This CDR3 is CASTQAWTTTDTQYF. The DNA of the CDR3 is TGCGCCAGCACCCAGGCCTGGACTACCACAGATACGCAGTATTTT.

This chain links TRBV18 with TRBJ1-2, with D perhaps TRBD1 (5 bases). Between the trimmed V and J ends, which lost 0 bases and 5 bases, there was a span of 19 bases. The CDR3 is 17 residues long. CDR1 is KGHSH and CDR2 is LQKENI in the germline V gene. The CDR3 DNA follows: TGTGCCAGCTCACCACCACGGGGGAGACGGGGGGAGTATGGCTACACCTTC. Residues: CASSPPRGRRGEYGYTF.

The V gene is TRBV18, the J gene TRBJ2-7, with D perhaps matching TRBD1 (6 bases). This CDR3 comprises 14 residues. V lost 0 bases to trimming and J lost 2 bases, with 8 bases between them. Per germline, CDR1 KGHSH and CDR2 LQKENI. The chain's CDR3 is CASSPPGQPYEQYF. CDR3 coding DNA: TGTGCCAGCTCACCACCCGGACAGCCCTACGAGCAGTACTTC.